A selection of T cell receptor beta chains follows, all from one sample in a study of glioma-infiltrating T cells. TCRdb reprocessed the multiplex PCR reads with MiXCR, giving one entry per CDR3 protein. The sample has 93,000 or so distinct CDR3 sequences, around 28% seen once. The sequenced sample consisted of glioma tissue, nonneoplastic brain tissue, or PBMCs (not recorded which). The receptors here all came from a human donor with low-grade glioma or glioblastoma, undergoing nonglioma brain surgery, or in good health (not recorded which). Both conserved end residues are part of each CDR3. A D gene is named only where the DNA matches it firmly. Clone size is shown for a subset of rows, as once, few, many or a class of expanded clone.

D gene: .; clone size: many; J gene: TRBJ2-5; V gene: TRBV27; CDR3 protein: CASGEGHTQETQYF; CDR3 DNA: TGTGCCAGCGGGGAAGGGCATACCCAAGAGACCCAGTACTTC
D gene: TRBD2; clone size: .; J gene: TRBJ2-1; V gene: TRBV29-1; CDR3 protein: CSVERASGDEQFF; CDR3 DNA: TGCAGCGTTGAAAGGGCTAGCGGGGACGAGCAGTTCTTC
D gene: .; clone size: many; J gene: TRBJ2-3; V gene: TRBV4-3; CDR3 protein: CASSPGHLPTDTQYF; CDR3 DNA: TGCGCCAGCAGCCCAGGTCACTTACCCACAGATACGCAGTATTTT
D gene: TRBD2; clone size: many; J gene: TRBJ2-5; V gene: TRBV6-1; CDR3 protein: CASSAVFSGAQETQYF; CDR3 DNA: TGTGCCAGCAGTGCCGTTTTCAGCGGGGCACAAGAGACCCAGTACTTC
D gene: TRBD1; clone size: many; J gene: TRBJ1-2; V gene: TRBV5-1; CDR3 protein: CASSLQTGTNYGYTF; CDR3 DNA: TGCGCCAGCAGCTTACAGACAGGGACTAACTATGGCTACACCTTC
D gene: .; clone size: .; J gene: TRBJ2-3; V gene: TRBV7-9; CDR3 protein: CASSSPVVERRTDTQYF; CDR3 DNA: TGTGCCAGCAGCTCCCCGGTCGTTGAGCGGCGCACAGATACGCAGTATTTT
D gene: .; clone size: .; J gene: TRBJ2-1; V gene: TRBV7-2; CDR3 protein: CASSNLLTINEQFF; CDR3 DNA: TGTGCCAGCAGCAACCTGTTGACAATCAATGAGCAGTTCTTC
D gene: .; clone size: .; J gene: TRBJ1-4; V gene: TRBV2; CDR3 protein: CASSGTLGEKLFF; CDR3 DNA: TGTGCCAGCAGTGGGACGTTAGGGGAAAAACTGTTTTTT
D gene: TRBD2; clone size: few; J gene: TRBJ2-5; V gene: TRBV12-3/TRBV12-4; CDR3 protein: CASSPAGDRETQYF; CDR3 DNA: TGTGCCAGCAGTCCAGCGGGGGATAGGGAGACCCAGTACTTC
D gene: TRBD1; clone size: few; J gene: TRBJ1-1; V gene: TRBV19; CDR3 protein: CASSTQGATEAFF; CDR3 DNA: TGTGCCAGTAGTACACAGGGGGCCACTGAAGCTTTCTTT
D gene: TRBD1; clone size: many; J gene: TRBJ2-3; V gene: TRBV6-1; CDR3 protein: CASRGQGTDTQYF; CDR3 DNA: TGTGCCAGCAGGGGACAGGGGACAGATACGCAGTATTTT
D gene: TRBD2; clone size: once; J gene: TRBJ2-7; V gene: TRBV6-2/TRBV6-3; CDR3 protein: CANSYPSGGIYEQYF; CDR3 DNA: TGTGCCAACAGTTACCCCAGCGGGGGGATCTACGAGCAGTACTTC
D gene: .; clone size: .; J gene: TRBJ2-1; V gene: TRBV19; CDR3 protein: CASRGTGNRDEQFF; CDR3 DNA: TGTGCCAGTAGGGGAACAGGAAATCGGGATGAGCAGTTCTTC
D gene: .; clone size: few; J gene: TRBJ1-1; V gene: TRBV24-1; CDR3 protein: CATSDLHRADTEAFF; CDR3 DNA: TGTGCCACCAGTGATTTGCATAGGGCGGACACTGAAGCTTTCTTT
D gene: .; clone size: few; J gene: TRBJ2-7; V gene: TRBV18; CDR3 protein: CASSPPYSSASEQYF; CDR3 DNA: TGTGCCAGCTCACCACCGTACAGTTCAGCCTCCGAGCAGTACTTC
D gene: .; clone size: many; J gene: TRBJ2-1; V gene: TRBV7-3; CDR3 protein: CASSLRGGGTVEQFF; CDR3 DNA: TGTGCCAGCAGCTTAAGGGGAGGGGGAACGGTTGAGCAGTTCTTC
D gene: .; clone size: few; J gene: TRBJ2-3; V gene: TRBV12-3/TRBV12-4; CDR3 protein: CASSLSVTVTDTQYF; CDR3 DNA: TGTGCCAGCAGTTTATCGGTGACAGTAACAGATACGCAGTATTTT